The sequence of this T cell receptor beta chain was determined in a study of CD8+ T cells in alopecia areata. General observations from the study: Higher clonality was seen in lesional scalp than in normal scalp, especially in alopecia totalis/universalis. Patients shared TCRs less clearly than mice did, possibly owing to HLA.

As the sequencing template, cDNA was produced by extracting RNA and reverse transcribing it. Some clones are missing from TCRdb's copy, which holds only in-frame ones; the method was immunoSEQ multiplex PCR. The table lists approximately 280,000 clones, roughly 60% of them singletons. Described treatment: oral pan-JAK inhibitor, 5-10 mg twice daily. Obtained from alopecia areata patients were lesional scalp punch biopsies along with peripheral blood. Regarding this clone: Antigen specificity is unknown.

The CDR3 runs to 13 residues. Looked up from germline, CDR1 is ENHRY and CDR2 is SYGVKD. V shed 11 bases, J shed 5 bases, and the junction held 11 bases outside the gene matches. The chain carries TRBV10-3 and TRBJ2-5, with 7 bases that match TRBD1. The sample in question was CD4+ T cells sorted from blood, obtained at week 24, from a patient treated with tofacitinib. This receptor was taken from a human donor with alopecia areata. The DNA for the CDR3 is TGTGCCTCCTCCGTAGGGGGCGGGGAGACCCAGTACTTC. It yields the protein CASSVGGGETQYF.